This entry describes one TCR beta chain. Its binding antigen is unknown. Qualities for individual bases were not recorded, and no much larger clone is one base off. These data belong to a study of OX40 agonist ivuxolimab in advanced cancers. Regarding the study in general: Ivuxolimab, which targeted the costimulatory receptor OX40 (CD134), was an agonistic, fully human IgG2 monoclonal antibody. Intravenous ivuxolimab was administered to patients every 2 weeks at six dose levels: 0.01, 0.1, 0.3, 1.5, 3 and 10 mg/kg. Among the roughly 50 dose-escalation patients, about 19 had hepatocellular carcinoma, around 15 melanoma, 9 renal cell carcinoma and 9 head and neck cancer. The dose-escalation cohort was about 86% male with a mean age of about 60 years, ranging from about 20 to 80. Patients were allowed to have had prior anti-PD-1, anti-PD-L1 or anti-CTLA-4 therapy, and 40% of the dose-escalation patients had been treated with checkpoint inhibitors. Three dose-escalation patients achieved partial responses, one with hepatocellular carcinoma and two with cutaneous melanoma. Peripheral TCRbeta sequencing aimed to test whether ivuxolimab altered TCR sequence diversity and caused clonal T-cell expansion. The paper reports the monotherapy dose-escalation portion (N of about 50 patients) of the phase I ivuxolimab trial. General findings and caveats noted by the study authors: After ivuxolimab, more expanded clones were found on average in CD8+ T cells than in CD4+ T cells. Antigen specificity was not determined for the clonally expanded peripheral T cells. At doses of 0.1 to 3.0 mg/kg, clonal expansion of both CD4+ and CD8+ T cells in blood was seen between baseline and week 6. Low levels of normalized T-cell clonal expansion were also seen in some patients who did not respond. In the 0.1-3.0 mg/kg groups, partial responders were among the patients with the lowest normalized peripheral clonal expansion, particularly in CD8+ T cells.

Patients with autoimmune disease history or receiving systemic immunosuppression were excluded from the trial. Peripheral blood for TCR sequencing was collected from all dose cohorts at baseline, on cycle 4 day 1, and on cycle 7 day 1. Samples were obtained from an open-label, multicenter, first-in-human phase I dose-escalation trial of ivuxolimab. Adults with locally advanced or metastatic melanoma, renal cell, hepatocellular, or head and neck squamous cell carcinoma were enrolled in the trial. Before TCR sequencing, CD4+ and CD8+ T cells were separately sorted from peripheral blood. Genomic DNA was isolated from the sorted cells so that the TCRbeta CDR3 region could be sequenced. The immunoSEQ Assay was used for sequencing of TCRbeta CDR3 regions. What TCRdb holds here is the immuneACCESS table cut down to in-frame rearrangements. Part of the clones is not present; checked against another copy, under half of the missing clones reflect an unresolved V gene, and the others are unexplained. This sample gives some 70,000 clones in total; approximately 89% of them show up just once. The ten most abundant clones make up roughly 1% of the sample.

CDR1 and CDR2, per the germline V gene, are SGDLS and YYNGEE. Cut back by 0 bases and 3 bases, the V and J ends lie 10 bases apart. The CDR3 starts with the cysteine, ends with the phenylalanine, and has 16 residues. Only the CDR3 region is kept as DNA, spanning 48 bases read in frame from base 1. The specimen was CD4+ or CD8+ T cells sorted from blood, collected in a trial of the OX40 agonist ivuxolimab. The TCR originated in an adult with an advanced solid tumor such as melanoma, head and neck, liver or kidney cancer. Recombination connected TRBV9 to TRBJ2-6, and perhaps TRBD2 as D gene, on 5 matching bases. The DNA sequence is given as TGTGCCAGCAGCGTAGTGATAGGGAGTGGGGCCAACGTCCTGACTTTC. This sequence encodes CASSVVIGSGANVLTF.